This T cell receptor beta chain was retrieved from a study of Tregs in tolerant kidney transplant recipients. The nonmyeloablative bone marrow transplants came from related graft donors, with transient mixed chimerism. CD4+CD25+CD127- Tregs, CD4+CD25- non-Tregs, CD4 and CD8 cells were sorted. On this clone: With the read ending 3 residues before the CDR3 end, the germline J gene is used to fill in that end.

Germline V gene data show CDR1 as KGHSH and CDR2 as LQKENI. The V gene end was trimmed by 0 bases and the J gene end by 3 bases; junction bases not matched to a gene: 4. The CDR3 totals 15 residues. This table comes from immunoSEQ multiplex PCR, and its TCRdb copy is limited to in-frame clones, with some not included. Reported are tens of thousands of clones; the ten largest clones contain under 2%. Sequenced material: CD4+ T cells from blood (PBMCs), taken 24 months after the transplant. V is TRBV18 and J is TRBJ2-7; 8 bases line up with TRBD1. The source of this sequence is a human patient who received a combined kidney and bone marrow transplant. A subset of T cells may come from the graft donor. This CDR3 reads CASSPPSTGVYEQYF. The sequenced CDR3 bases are TGTGCCAGCTCACCACCGTCGACAGGGGTCTACGAG. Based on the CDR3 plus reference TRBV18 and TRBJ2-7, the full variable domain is NAGVMQNPRHLVRRRGQEARLRCSPMKGHSHVYWYRQLPEEGLKFMVYLQKENIIDESGMPKERFSAEFPKEGPSILRIQQVVRGDSAAYFCASSPPSTGVYEQYFGPGTRLTVT.